Listed below are T cell receptor beta chains from one sample, sequenced in a study of neurological immune-mediated disorders. Each CDR3 protein is one row after TCRdb ran MiXCR on the 5' RACE reads. Among approximately 37,000 distinct CDR3 sequences, 3.5% to 4% were seen once, and the ten largest hold about 2.2%. Specimen: PBMCs. The receptors were gathered from a man under 40 with multiple sclerosis. CDR3s include the opening cysteine and the closing phenylalanine or tryptophan. The D gene is left open where the match is weak. The size entry is marked missing in some rows and otherwise reads once, few, many or a size class.

size	V	J	D	DNA	CDR3
many	TRBV5-1	TRBJ2-2	-	TGCGCCAGCAGCTTGGAGTGGGCCCCCGATGGGAACACCGGGGAGCTGTTTTTT	CASSLEWAPDGNTGELFF
many	TRBV15	TRBJ2-1	-	TGTGCCACCATCCCGGACGGCGGCTCCTACAATGAGCAGTTCTTC	CATIPDGGSYNEQFF
many	TRBV3-1	TRBJ1-2	TRBD1	TGTGCCAGCAGCCCTACCGGGACAGCAACGTACACCTTC	CASSPTGTATYTF
many	TRBV5-1	TRBJ2-5	-	TGCGCCAGCAGCTCCCTGGGGGCGCCGGGGGGAGAGACCCAGTACTTC	CASSSLGAPGGETQYF
many	TRBV5-1	TRBJ2-1	-	TGCGCCAGCAGCTTGGTTGGGGAAACCTACAATGAGCAGTTCTTC	CASSLVGETYNEQFF
few	TRBV3-1	TRBJ1-2	-	TGTGCCAGCAGCCAAGGGGACCGCCTCTTTTATGGCTACACCTTC	CASSQGDRLFYGYTF
many	TRBV5-4	TRBJ2-1	TRBD1	TGTGCCAGCAGCCCGGCGGGACAGGGGTACAATGAGCAGTTCTTC	CASSPAGQGYNEQFF
many	TRBV12-3/TRBV12-4	TRBJ2-6	-	TGTGCCAGCAGTTTTTCAGGGGCTGGGGCCAACGTCCTGACTTTC	CASSFSGAGANVLTF
many	TRBV12-3/TRBV12-4	TRBJ2-5	-	TGTGCCAGCAGTTTAGAAAGGGCAGGGGCCCAAGAGACCCAGTACTTC	CASSLERAGAQETQYF
many	TRBV5-1	TRBJ1-1	-	TGCGCCAGCAGCCTACTCGGGACGGTCGGCACTGAAGCTTTCTTT	CASSLLGTVGTEAFF
many	TRBV5-6	TRBJ2-7	-	TGTGCCAGCAATCAGGGGCCAACCTACGAGCAGTACTTC	CASNQGPTYEQYF
many	TRBV7-2	TRBJ2-5	-	TGTGCCAGCAGCCAAGGGACGGACCAAGAGACCCAGTACTTC	CASSQGTDQETQYF
few	TRBV12-3/TRBV12-4	TRBJ2-1	-	TGTGCCAGCAGTTTACAGGGGGGTCTTCCCCCGGGTGAGCAGTTCTTC	CASSLQGGLPPGEQFF
many	TRBV4-3	TRBJ2-7	TRBD1	TGCGCCAGCAGCCAAGAAAGCCGGGGACAGGGATTCTACGAGCAGTACTTC	CASSQESRGQGFYEQYF
many	TRBV5-1	TRBJ2-7	-	TGCGCCAGCAGCCTTGAAGGAGGTACCTACGAGCAGTACTTC	CASSLEGGTYEQYF
many	TRBV20-1	TRBJ1-2	-	TGCAGTGCTAGAGATCACGGGGGGAATGGCTACACCTTC	CSARDHGGNGYTF
many	TRBV7-3	TRBJ2-5	TRBD1	TGTGCCAGCAGCTTTTCCTCGACAGGGCGGACGGAGACCCAGTACTTC	CASSFSSTGRTETQYF
many	TRBV9	TRBJ1-1	-	TGTGCCAGCAACAGGGAGGGCACTGAAGCTTTCTTT	CASNREGTEAFF
few	TRBV7-9	TRBJ1-3	-	TGTGCCAACAGCCTCGTAGGGGGTGGAAACACCATATATTTT	CANSLVGGGNTIYF
many	TRBV18	TRBJ2-7	-	TGTGCCAGCTCACCACCTTCTGTTAGGAACTACGAGCAGTACTTC	CASSPPSVRNYEQYF
few	TRBV20-1	TRBJ1-2	TRBD1	TGCAGTGCTACCTCAGGGGACAGAAACTATGGCTACACCTTC	CSATSGDRNYGYTF
many	TRBV7-9	TRBJ1-2	TRBD1	TGTGCCAGCAGCCTACCGGGACAGACCCTGAGTAACTATGGCTACACCTTC	CASSLPGQTLSNYGYTF
-	TRBV6-2/TRBV6-3	TRBJ2-5	TRBD1	TGTGCCAGCAGACGCGGGACAGGGTGGGAGCAAGAGACCCAGTACTTC	CASRRGTGWEQETQYF
many	TRBV5-1	TRBJ1-6	TRBD1	TGCGCCAGCAGCACCGGGACAGGGAATACACCCCTCAACTTT	CASSTGTGNTPLNF
many	TRBV10-3	TRBJ1-2	TRBD1	TGTGCCATCAAGAGGGACAGGGGGTTCAACTATGGCTACACCTTC	CAIKRDRGFNYGYTF
medium-sized	TRBV12-3/TRBV12-4	TRBJ1-2	-	TGTGCCAGCAGTTTCCGGAATGGACCCCACGGCTACACCTTC	CASSFRNGPHGYTF
-	TRBV5-1	TRBJ1-2	-	TGCGCCAGCAGCTTGGCTCACCTTGGGGGGGTTCCTTATGGCTACACCTTC	CASSLAHLGGVPYGYTF
many	TRBV20-1	TRBJ2-7	-	TGCAGTGTAATACCCGGGACCACCAACTCCTACGAGCAGTACTTC	CSVIPGTTNSYEQYF
many	TRBV12-3/TRBV12-4	TRBJ1-1	-	TGTGCCAGCAGTTCACACAGGCTGAAGAGTGAAGCTTTCTTT	CASSSHRLKSEAFF
many	TRBV27	TRBJ2-1	-	TGTGCCAGCAGTTTGACCCCCTGGGATGAGCAGTTCTTC	CASSLTPWDEQFF
many	TRBV27	TRBJ1-5	-	TGTGCCAGCAGTTTAGTAGGGTCCAATCAGCCCCAGCATTTT	CASSLVGSNQPQHF
many	TRBV24-1	TRBJ2-2	-	TGTGCCACCAGGAGCAGGGCGCAGAACACCGGGGAGCTGTTTTTT	CATRSRAQNTGELFF
many	TRBV7-2	TRBJ1-2	-	TGTGCCAGCAGCCTAGACCAGGGATCAGGCTACACCTTC	CASSLDQGSGYTF
-	TRBV12-3/TRBV12-4	TRBJ2-3	TRBD2	TGTGCCAGCAGTTTAAGCGGGGTGAGCACAGATACGCAGTATTTT	CASSLSGVSTDTQYF
many	TRBV24-1	TRBJ2-2	TRBD2	TGTGCCACCAGTGAGCCTTACGGGGGGACCGGGGAGCTGTTTTTT	CATSEPYGGTGELFF
many	TRBV12-3/TRBV12-4	TRBJ1-4	-	TGTGCCAGCAGTTTACGGGCAACTAATGAAAAACTGTTTTTT	CASSLRATNEKLFF